This passage covers 19 T cell receptor beta chains from one sample sequenced in a study of beta chain features in type 1 diabetes. TCRB transcripts that were expressed got sequenced, as all of the isolated RNA had been reverse transcribed. The table came from immunoSEQ multiplex PCR; TCRdb's copy has only in-frame clones and leaves some out. The profile shows about 39,000 clones, 45% to 50% of them singletons. Sequencing was carried out using central memory CD4+ T cells from blood. These receptors were collected from a woman in her late teens or twenties in good health.

The chain couples TRBV25-1 to TRBJ1-2; TRBD1 might be the D (5 bases). V was pared by 6 bases and J by 8 bases, with 25 bases between. The CDR3 is 16 residues long. Germline CDR1 and CDR2: MGHDK and SYGVNS. This chain's CDR3 is CASRGSGGRSVQGYTF. CDR3 coding DNA: TGTGCCAGCAGGGGGTCCGGGGGGAGGTCGGTACAGGGCTACACCTTC.

This sequence joins TRBV10-1 and TRBJ2-7; 8 bases align to TRBD1. This CDR3 spans 15 amino acids. The germline gives CDR1 WNHNN, CDR2 SYGVQD (reference sequence). The V gene end was trimmed by 5 bases and the J gene end by 3 bases; junction bases not matched to a gene: 9. CDR3 region: CASSLRDRSFYEQYF. The CDR3 DNA sequence: TGCGCCAGCAGTTTACGGGACAGGAGCTTCTACGAGCAGTACTTC.

This chain uses TRBV5-1 with TRBJ2-1; TRBD2 aligns across 9 bases. Germline CDR1 is SGHRS and CDR2 is YFSETQ. V lost 0 bases and J lost 5; bases outside the gene matches: 6. CDR3 length: 16 amino acids. CDR3 nucleotides: TGCGCCAGCAGCTTGGAGCCAGCGGGAGGAGACAATGAGCAGTTCTTC. Protein: CASSLEPAGGDNEQFF.

This chain links TRBV14 with TRBJ1-6, with D tentatively TRBD1 (6 bases). The CDR3 is 16 amino acids. With 0 bases removed from V and 10 bases from J, the gap between germline ends came to 16 bases. Germline CDR1 SGHDN, CDR2 FVKESK. CDR3 nucleotide sequence: TGTGCCAGCAGCCAAGATCCCGGGCAGGGGAACTCACCCCTCCACTTT. Translation gives CASSQDPGQGNSPLHF. The whole variable domain, remainder taken from reference TRBV14 and TRBJ1-6, is EAGVTQFPSHSVIEKGQTVTLRCDPISGHDNLYWYRRVMGKEIKFLLHFVKESKQDESGMPNNRFLAERTGGTYSTLKVQPAELEDSGVYFCASSQDPGQGNSPLHFGNGTRLTVT.

This clone was counted a few times. The chain has TRBV7-9 and TRBJ2-6, with D perhaps matching TRBD2 (5 bases). CDR1 and CDR2 (germline): SEHNR, FQNEAQ (reference sequence). V dropped 0 bases and J dropped 2 bases, with 8 bases sitting between them. The CDR3 has 16 residues. The CDR3 is CASSLAVGAGANVLTF. The CDR3 coding sequence is TGTGCCAGCAGCTTAGCCGTCGGGGCTGGGGCCAACGTCCTGACTTTC. The full variable domain, completed using reference TRBV7-9 and TRBJ2-6, is DTGVSQNPRHKITKRGQNVTFRCDPISEHNRLYWYRQTLGQGPEFLTYFQNEAQLEKSRLLSDRFSAERPKGSFSTLEIQRTEQGDSAMYLCASSLAVGAGANVLTFGAGSRLTVL.

This clone was counted only a few times. V is TRBV7-2 and J is TRBJ2-7; tentatively, D is TRBD1 (5 bases). V was pared by 3 bases and J by 3 bases, with 12 bases between. Germline loops: CDR1 SGHTA, CDR2 FQGNSA. The CDR3 length is 14 residues. Here the CDR3 DNA reads TGTGCCAGCAGCTTTGGCCAGGGTAACTACGAGCAGTACTTC. It is translated as CASSFGQGNYEQYF.

CDR3 DNA sequence: TGTGCCAGCAGTTCTCCCGGGACAGGATTGAACACTGAAGCTTTCTTT. Protein product: CASSSPGTGLNTEAFF. The chain is built from TRBV27 and TRBJ1-1; TRBD1 matches 8 bases. This CDR3 spans 16 amino acids. In germline, CDR1 is MNHEY, CDR2 SMNVEV (reference sequence). J was trimmed by 0 bases and V by 4 bases; bases with no gene match: 7.

This clone appeared a few times. This chain uses TRBV9 with TRBJ1-5, with D maybe TRBD1 (5 bases). This CDR3 has 15 amino acids. Germline V lookup: CDR1 SGDLS, CDR2 YYNGEE. Trimming cost V 5 bases and J 0 bases, with 12 bases left between them. The CDR3: CASSSDSYSNQPQHF. For the CDR3, the DNA is TGTGCCAGCAGTTCCGACAGTTATAGCAATCAGCCCCAGCATTTT.

This clone was observed a handful of times. The rearrangement uses TRBV6-1 and TRBJ1-6; D not certain. V was trimmed by 4 bases and J by 0 bases, leaving 22 bases between them. The CDR3 extends over 20 amino acids. The germline gives CDR1 MNHNS, CDR2 SASEGT. The CDR3 bases are TGTGCCAGCAGTGCTCTGGCATCACCCCAAGGGAGCTCCTATAATTCACCCCTCCACTTT. The encoded protein is CASSALASPQGSSYNSPLHF.

The V and J genes are TRBV5-4 and TRBJ2-1; D is perhaps TRBD2 (5 bases). Germline loops: CDR1 SGHNT, CDR2 YYREEE (reference sequence). This CDR3 has 16 residues. V lost 3 bases and J 8 bases, leaving 21 bases between the germline ends. The CDR3 loop reads CASSSRGSPLQYEQFF. CDR3 DNA: TGTGCCAGCAGCTCCCGGGGTAGCCCACTACAATATGAGCAGTTCTTC.

The chain links TRBV2 to TRBJ2-5; 14 nucleotides match TRBD2. The CDR3 spans 14 residues. V shed 2 bases and J 14 bases; nucleotides not matched to a gene: 7. Germline-derived CDR1 and CDR2 are SNHLY and FYNNEI. This CDR3 is CASSERTSGGSEYF. CDR3 bases: TGTGCCAGCAGTGAAAGGACTAGCGGGGGGTCCGAATACTTC.

The chain employs TRBV23-1 and TRBJ1-2; 7 bases fit TRBD1. TRBV23-1 is designated an ORF whose function remains uncertain. There are 16 residues in the CDR3. V shed 6 bases, J shed 8 bases, and the junction held 18 bases outside the gene matches. The CDR3 nucleotides read TGCGCCAGCAGGAAAGACTTAACAGGGGTTTGTTACGGCTACACCTTC. This translates into CASRKDLTGVCYGYTF.

V usage is TRBV5-1 and J usage is TRBJ1-1; 10 positions match TRBD1. Trimming removed 5 bases from V and 4 bases from J; junction bases left unmatched: 5. Germline-derived CDR1 and CDR2 are SGHRS and YFSETQ. The length of the CDR3 is 14 residues. This chain's CDR3 is CASSRDRGGTEAFF. CDR3 nucleotides: TGCGCCAGCAGTCGGGACAGGGGAGGCACTGAAGCTTTCTTT.

This clone appeared a single time. This rearrangement joins TRBV27 to TRBJ2-5, with 8 bases lining up with TRBD1. Per the germline V gene, CDR1 is MNHEY and CDR2 is SMNVEV (reference sequence). J was trimmed by 4 bases and V by 3 bases; bases with no gene match: 1. The CDR3 contains 13 residues. In DNA form, the CDR3 reads TGTGCCAGCAGTTTCAGGGGGCCAGAGACCCAGTACTTC. It specifies CASSFRGPETQYF.

A single count supports this clone. The gene calls are TRBV5-1 and TRBJ1-1; 8 nucleotides match TRBD1. The CDR3 has 16 amino acids. V dropped 3 bases and J dropped 1; count of bases not matched to a gene: 8. CDR1 is SGHRS and CDR2 is YFSETQ in the germline V gene. The CDR3 region is CASSSGGGQGNTEAFF. CDR3 bases: TGCGCCAGCAGCTCCGGAGGTGGACAGGGGAACACTGAAGCTTTCTTT.

The chain combines TRBV30 with TRBJ2-7, with 14 bases identical to TRBD2. CDR3 size: 17 residues. Germline V CDR1 and CDR2: GTSNPN, SVGIG (reference sequence). V was clipped by 5 bases and J by 3 bases; unmatched bases: 12. The CDR3 reads CAWQYAGLAGGNYEQYF. The CDR3 DNA follows: TGTGCCTGGCAATATGCTGGACTAGCGGGAGGAAACTACGAGCAGTACTTC.

The chain joins TRBV28 to TRBJ1-2; 9 positions agree with TRBD1. This CDR3 comprises 15 residues. The trim removed 7 bases at V and 7 bases at J, leaving 13 bases unmatched. CDR1 MDHEN and CDR2 SYDVKM come from the germline V gene. CDR3 sequence: CASTVGQGRLRGYTF. In DNA, the CDR3 is TGTGCCAGCACTGTGGGACAGGGCCGTCTTCGTGGCTACACCTTC.

The chain combines TRBV5-1 with TRBJ2-1; tentative D call: TRBD2 (6 bases). Trimming pared 2 bases from V and 5 bases from J, leaving 14 bases between. Germline V gene lookup returns CDR1 SGHRS and CDR2 YFSETQ. CDR3 length: 15 amino acids. The CDR3 DNA sequence: TGCGCCAGCAGCTTTGCCGGGGACTCGAACAATGAGCAGTTCTTC. This translates into CASSFAGDSNNEQFF.

V usage is TRBV19 and J usage is TRBJ2-7; TRBD1 aligns across 11 bases. J was trimmed by 3 bases and V by 3 bases; bases with no gene match: 4. The CDR3 is made up of 15 amino acids. Germline V gene data show CDR1 as LNHDA and CDR2 as SQIVND (reference sequence). The CDR3 spells CASSIPGQGGYEQYF. CDR3 DNA: TGTGCCAGTAGTATTCCGGGACAGGGGGGCTACGAGCAGTACTTC.